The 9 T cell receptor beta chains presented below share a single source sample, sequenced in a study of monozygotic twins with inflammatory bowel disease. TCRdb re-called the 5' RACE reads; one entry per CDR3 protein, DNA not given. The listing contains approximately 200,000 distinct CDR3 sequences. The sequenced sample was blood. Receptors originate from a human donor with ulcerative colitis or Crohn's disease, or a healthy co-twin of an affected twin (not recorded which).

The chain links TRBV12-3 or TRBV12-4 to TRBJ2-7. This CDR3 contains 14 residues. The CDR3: CASSLDMSSYEQYF.

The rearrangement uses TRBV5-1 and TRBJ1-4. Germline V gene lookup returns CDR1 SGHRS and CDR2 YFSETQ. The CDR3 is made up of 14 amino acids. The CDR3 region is CASSLEGAREKLFF.

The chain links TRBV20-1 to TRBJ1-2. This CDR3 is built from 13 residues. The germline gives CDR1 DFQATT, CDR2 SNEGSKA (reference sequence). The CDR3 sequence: CSARDREDYGYTF.

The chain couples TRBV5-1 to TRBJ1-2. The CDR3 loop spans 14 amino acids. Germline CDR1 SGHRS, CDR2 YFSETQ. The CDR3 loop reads CASSLGVANYGYTF.

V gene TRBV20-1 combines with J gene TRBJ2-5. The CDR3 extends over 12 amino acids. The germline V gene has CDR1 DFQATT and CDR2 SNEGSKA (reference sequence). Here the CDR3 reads CSASSLAETQYF.

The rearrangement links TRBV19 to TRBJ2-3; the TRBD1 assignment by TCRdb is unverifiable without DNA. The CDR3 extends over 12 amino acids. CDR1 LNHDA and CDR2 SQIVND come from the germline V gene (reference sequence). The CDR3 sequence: CASIRGTDTQYF.

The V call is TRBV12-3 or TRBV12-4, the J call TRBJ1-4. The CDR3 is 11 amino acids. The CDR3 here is CASSLEKKLFF.

CDR3 region: CSVGDGGELFF. The rearrangement links TRBV29-1 to TRBJ2-2. This CDR3 region has 11 residues. CDR1 and CDR2 (germline): SQVTM, ANQGSEA.

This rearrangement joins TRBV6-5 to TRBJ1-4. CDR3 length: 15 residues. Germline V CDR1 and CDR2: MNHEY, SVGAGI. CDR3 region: CASSYAGDRDEKLFF.